The 27 T cell receptor beta chains below all came from one sample that was sequenced in a study of blood T cell repertoires in COVID-19 (dated by TCRdb to 2019 to 2021). To prepare the library, the immunoSEQ multiplex PCR assay was applied. TCRdb mirrors the immuneACCESS table, restricted to in-frame sequences. Some clones are absent from its copies; in checked studies, under half trace to an unresolved V gene, and the reason for the others is unknown. The sample yields roughly 100,000 clones; 75% to 90% were counted once. 12% of the sample rests with the top ten. The sample comprised peripheral blood. These TCRs come from a human donor in a cohort sampled during active COVID-19.

J is TRBJ1-1 and V is TRBV3-1 (or the pseudogene TRBV3-2), with D possibly matching TRBD1 (5 bases). The CDR3 runs 14 residues. V lost 1 base to trimming and J lost 1 base, with 7 bases between them. Germline V gene sequence: CDR1 LGHDT, CDR2 YNNKEL (reference sequence). CDR3 residues: CASSQGGGNTEAFF. The DNA for the CDR3 is TGTGCCAGCAGCCAAGGGGGCGGGAACACTGAAGCTTTCTTT.

V is TRBV25-1 and J is TRBJ1-5; D is undetermined. V gave up 3 bases and J gave up 1 base, with 4 bases separating them. The CDR3 is 13 amino acids. Germline-derived CDR1 and CDR2 are MGHDK and SYGVNS. CDR3 protein: CASSERSNQPQHF. DNA for the CDR3: TGTGCCAGCAGTGAGCGCAGCAATCAGCCCCAGCATTTT.

The genes are TRBV7-8 and TRBJ1-3, with 11 nucleotides matching TRBD1. The CDR3 sequence is 16 residues long. J gave up 0 bases and V 5 bases, and 3 bases lay outside the gene matches. Germline lookup yields CDR1 SGHVS and CDR2 FQNEAQ. In DNA, the CDR3 is TGTGCCAGCAGCCAAGGGACAGGGGGCTCTGGAAACACCATATATTTT. Its protein is CASSQGTGGSGNTIYF.

The V and J genes are TRBV19 and TRBJ2-1, with a weak D call TRBD1 (6 bases). The germline V gene has CDR1 LNHDA and CDR2 SQIVND (reference sequence). The V and J ends lost 7 bases and 7 bases respectively, with 14 bases between them. This CDR3 region has 13 residues. The CDR3 is CASMAGVKNEQFF. Here the CDR3 DNA reads TGTGCCAGTATGGCAGGGGTTAAGAATGAGCAGTTCTTC. Together with reference TRBV19 and TRBJ2-1, the CDR3 gives the full variable domain: DGGITQSPKYLFRKEGQNVTLSCEQNLNHDAMYWYRQDPGQGLRLIYYSQIVNDFQKGDIAEGYSVSREKKESFPLTVTSAQKNPTAFYLCASMAGVKNEQFFGPGTRLTVL.

This chain uses TRBV7-8 with TRBJ2-1; D possibly corresponds to TRBD2 (6 bases). The V end lost 5 bases, the J end lost 8 bases, and 22 bases lay between the germline ends. The CDR3 totals 16 residues. Germline CDR1 is SGHVS and CDR2 is FQNEAQ. The CDR3 DNA follows: TGTGCCAGCAGCCGAAGTAGACCGGGAGCGAGGGATGAGCAGTTCTTC. This codes for CASSRSRPGARDEQFF.

This sequence joins TRBV6-2 or TRBV6-3 and TRBJ2-4; TRBD2 matches at 15 bases. Looked up from germline, CDR1 is MNHEY and CDR2 is SVGEGT. The CDR3 extends over 17 amino acids. V was clipped by 5 bases and J by 3 bases; unmatched bases: 5. The CDR3 loop is CASSPGLAGGSKNIQYF. The CDR3 nucleotides read TGTGCCAGCAGTCCCGGACTAGCGGGGGGGAGCAAAAACATTCAGTACTTC.

This clone was found once. The rearrangement uses TRBV6-1 and TRBJ1-2, with D perhaps TRBD1 (6 bases). This CDR3 spans 14 amino acids. CDR1 is MNHNS, CDR2 SASEGT, per germline. Trimming took off 3 bases at V and 8 bases at J, with 16 bases between the two ends. The CDR3, as DNA: TGTGCCAGCAGTGAGGGGGGGCTGCCGAGGGGCTACACCTTC. Translation gives CASSEGGLPRGYTF.

The V gene is TRBV5-1, the J gene TRBJ1-1; 7 nucleotides agree with TRBD1. Trimming took 4 bases from V and 6 from J; bases not matched to a gene: 6. The germline gives CDR1 SGHRS, CDR2 YFSETQ. CDR3 length: 13 residues. CDR3 in amino acids: CASSDRVSPEAFF. The CDR3 nucleotides are TGCGCCAGCAGCGACAGGGTGAGCCCTGAAGCTTTCTTT.

The V and J genes are TRBV6-5 and TRBJ1-5; a weak D match, TRBD1 (6 bases). CDR1 is MNHEY and CDR2 is SVGAGI in the germline V gene. There are 15 residues in the CDR3. The V and J ends lost 5 bases and 3 bases respectively, with 14 bases between them. CDR3 residues: CASSIGQKHNQPQHF. The CDR3 DNA is TGTGCCAGCAGTATCGGACAGAAACACAATCAGCCCCAGCATTTT.

The chain links TRBV6-2 or TRBV6-3 to TRBJ1-4; 7 bases are shared with TRBD1. Germline V gene lookup returns CDR1 MNHEY and CDR2 SVGEGT. The junction had 7 bases not matched to a gene; V was cut back by 5 bases and J by 7 bases. The CDR3 runs 14 residues. In nucleotides, the CDR3 is TGTGCCAGCAGTCAGGGGGAACTCTTTGAAAAACTGTTTTTT. The encoded protein is CASSQGELFEKLFF.

The V call is TRBV11-3, the J call TRBJ1-2; 9 bases align to TRBD1. The CDR3 extends over 16 amino acids. CDR1 is SGHNT, CDR2 YENEEA, per germline. Trimming removed 2 bases from V and 2 bases from J; junction bases left unmatched: 6. CDR3 in amino acids: CASSLNRGLRNYGYTF. CDR3 nucleotide sequence: TGTGCCAGCAGCTTAAACAGGGGGCTGAGAAACTATGGCTACACCTTC.

The chain employs TRBV19 and TRBJ1-2; 8 bases are shared with TRBD1. The germline V gene has CDR1 LNHDA and CDR2 SQIVND (reference sequence). Trimming removed 5 bases from V and 1 base from J; junction bases left unmatched: 9. This CDR3 spans 16 amino acids. The CDR3 region has the DNA TGTGCCAGTAGTGCCAAAACGGACAGGGTTAACTATGGCTACACCTTC. Translation gives CASSAKTDRVNYGYTF.

The chain joins TRBV7-6 to TRBJ1-3, with a possible D match to TRBD1 (6 bases). Germline loops: CDR1 SGHVS, CDR2 FNYEAQ. The CDR3 consists of 15 residues. Trimming shortened V by 4 bases and J by 0 bases, and 10 bases separated the two germline ends. The CDR3, as DNA: TGTGCCAGCAGCTCAGGGGTAGGCTCTGGAAACACCATATATTTT. As protein: CASSSGVGSGNTIYF. Complete variable domain (other parts from reference TRBV7-6 and TRBJ1-3): GAGVSQSPRYKVTKRGQDVALRCDPISGHVSLYWYRQALGQGPEFLTYFNYEAQQDKSGLPNDRFSAERPEGSISTLTIQRTEQRDSAMYRCASSSGVGSGNTIYFGEGSWLTVV.

Written as DNA, the CDR3 is TGTGCCAGCAGCTTAGCTGGTTGGCCGAACACTGAAGCTTTCTTT. Amino acid sequence: CASSLAGWPNTEAFF. V usage is TRBV7-2 and J usage is TRBJ1-1; D remains unclear. Germline assignment: CDR1 SGHTA and CDR2 FQGNSA. This CDR3 is 15 amino acids long. The V and J ends lost 0 bases and 1 base respectively, with 9 bases between them.

V gene TRBV9 combines with J gene TRBJ1-6; possible D gene TRBD1, 5 bases. In germline, CDR1 is SGDLS, CDR2 YYNGEE. CDR3 length equals 14 residues. Trimming pared 3 bases from V and 5 bases from J, leaving 9 bases between. The CDR3 DNA reads TGTGCCAGCAGCGAAGGGGTCAATAATTCACCCCTCCACTTT. Residues: CASSEGVNNSPLHF.

The rearrangement uses TRBV6-5 and TRBJ2-3; 9 nucleotides agree with TRBD2. Trimming at V came to 11 bases and at J to 8 bases, leaving 14 bases not matched to a gene. The CDR3 spans 14 residues. The germline V gene has CDR1 MNHEY and CDR2 SVGAGI. CDR3 in DNA: TGTGCCTCTACAGGGCTAGCGGGGCTCGGTACGCAGTATTTT. Translated: CASTGLAGLGTQYF.

This clone came up many times. The chain is built from TRBV3-1 (or the pseudogene TRBV3-2) and TRBJ1-5; D is undetermined. The V gene lost 0 bases and the J gene lost 1 base, with 10 bases spanning the gap. Per germline, CDR1 LGHDT and CDR2 YNNKEL (reference sequence). The CDR3 covers 16 residues. The CDR3 DNA is TGTGCCAGCAGCCAAGATCCCCCGGGGAGCAATCAGCCCCAGCATTTT. Translated: CASSQDPPGSNQPQHF.

The rearrangement joins TRBV7-2 to TRBJ1-2, with 9 bases fitting TRBD1. The CDR3 runs 15 residues. Germline-derived CDR1 and CDR2 are SGHTA and FQGNSA. V dropped 6 bases and J dropped 3; count of bases not matched to a gene: 8. CDR3 sequence: CASRPGTGWDYGYTF. DNA for the CDR3: TGTGCCAGCAGACCCGGGACAGGGTGGGACTATGGCTACACCTTC.

The V call is TRBV11-3, the J call TRBJ2-7; TRBD1 aligns across 10 bases. The CDR3 covers 15 residues. Trimming cost V 1 base and J 4 bases; bases outside gene matches: 4. The germline V gene encodes CDR1 SGHNT and CDR2 YENEEA. The CDR3 sequence: CASSLVPGQGYEQYF. The CDR3 nucleotides read TGTGCCAGCAGCTTAGTACCGGGACAGGGGTACGAGCAGTACTTC.

This clone was counted between two and nine times. J is TRBJ2-7 and V is TRBV29-1; possible D gene TRBD1, 6 bases. The CDR3 has 15 residues. Per the germline V gene, CDR1 is SQVTM and CDR2 is ANQGSEA. Trimming cost V 6 bases and J 4 bases, with 22 bases left between them. The CDR3 loop is CSVLKLQGISYEQYF. The CDR3 region has the DNA TGCAGCGTCCTAAAGCTACAGGGTATCTCTTACGAGCAGTACTTC.

The CDR3 spells CASSERGNQPQHF. The DNA of the CDR3 is TGTGCCAGCAGTGAGAGGGGCAATCAGCCCCAGCATTTT. The chain carries TRBV6-1 and TRBJ1-5; D call uncertain. The CDR3 extends over 13 amino acids. Trimming removed 3 bases from V and 2 bases from J, with 5 bases in between. CDR1 is MNHNS, CDR2 SASEGT, per germline.

The chain couples TRBV12-3 or TRBV12-4 to TRBJ2-7; D is uncertain. V shed 3 bases and J shed 3 bases, with 9 bases lying between them. The CDR3 runs 13 residues. CDR3 bases: TGTGCCAGCAGTTTCTTTAGCAACTACGAGCAGTACTTC. It codes for CASSFFSNYEQYF.

Only one count was recorded for this clone. The chain joins TRBV5-1 to TRBJ1-2; 9 nucleotides agree with TRBD1. CDR1 is SGHRS, CDR2 YFSETQ, per germline. This CDR3 is 15 amino acids long. Germline trimming cut 4 bases from V and 12 bases from J; bases unmatched to any gene: 16. The CDR3 sequence is CASSQNPGTGRFHTF. The DNA for the CDR3 is TGCGCCAGCAGCCAAAACCCCGGGACAGGGAGGTTCCACACCTTC.

The V call is TRBV24-1, the J call TRBJ2-5, with a weak D call TRBD2 (6 bases). The CDR3 has 12 amino acids. V was shortened by 2 bases and J by 7 bases, with 7 bases between the two germline ends. Germline V gives CDR1 KGHDR, CDR2 SFDVKD. CDR3 DNA sequence: TGTGCCACCAGTGATTACGGGGGGACCCAGTACTTC. As protein: CATSDYGGTQYF.

This chain connects TRBV6-6 to TRBJ2-7; weak D call: TRBD1 (5 bases). Germline V CDR1 and CDR2: MNHNY, SVGAGI (reference sequence). Trimming removed 0 bases from V and 3 bases from J, with 9 bases in between. This CDR3 is built from 14 residues. The CDR3 DNA reads TGTGCCAGCAGTTACTCAGCCCAGGGCTACGAGCAGTACTTC. It translates to CASSYSAQGYEQYF.

The chain couples TRBV7-2 to TRBJ2-4, with D perhaps matching TRBD2 (6 bases). Trimming shortened V by 5 bases and J by 5 bases, and 13 bases separated the two germline ends. Germline-derived CDR1 and CDR2 are SGHTA and FQGNSA. The CDR3 spans 14 residues. This CDR3 reads CASSTIGGENIQYF. CDR3 in DNA: TGTGCCAGCAGCACCATCGGGGGAGAAAACATTCAGTACTTC.

V usage is TRBV29-1 and J usage is TRBJ1-2, with TRBD1 identical over 8 bases. Germline V gives CDR1 SQVTM, CDR2 ANQGSEA. The CDR3 is 13 residues long. V lost 7 bases, J lost 4 bases, and 8 bases stayed unmatched. The CDR3 DNA reads as TGCAGCGCCCTAGGGACAGGAAGCTATGGCTACACCTTC. This codes for CSALGTGSYGYTF.